The 21 T cell receptor beta chains in this list originate from one sample, sequenced in a study of T cells in Graves' hyperthyroidism and ophthalmopathy. RNA transcripts yielded amplified TCR beta CDR3 regions. Researchers ran a first-round RT-PCR on the TCR CDR3 using the HTBI primer set. Each CDR3 protein gets one entry after TCRdb re-called the multiplex PCR reads with MiXCR. Of 550,000 to 800,000 distinct CDR3 sequences listed, roughly 17% are singletons. The sequenced sample consisted of blood. These receptors came from a man in his forties or fifties with Graves' hyperthyroidism.

The rearrangement joins TRBV5-5 to TRBJ1-1; a weak D match, TRBD1 (6 bases). The CDR3 totals 19 residues. Germline-derived CDR1 and CDR2 are SGHKS and YYEKEE (reference sequence). V lost 0 bases and J lost 0, with 21 bases in between. DNA for the CDR3: TGTGCCAGCAGCTTGGAAAGTTCGGGACATCTCATCATGAACACTGAAGCTTTCTTT. Translated, it gives CASSLESSGHLIMNTEAFF. The full variable domain, its missing parts supplied by reference TRBV5-5 and TRBJ1-1, is DAGVTQSPTHLIKTRGQQVTLRCSPISGHKSVSWYQQVLGQGPQFIFQYYEKEERGRGNFPDRFSARQFPNYSSELNVNALLLGDSALYLCASSLESSGHLIMNTEAFFGQGTRLTVV.

This clonotype was seen a few times. The chain combines TRBV2 with TRBJ2-7; D may correspond to TRBD1 or TRBD2 (5 bases each). Trimming removed 8 bases at V and 7 bases at J, with 21 bases between. Germline V CDR1 and CDR2: SNHLY, FYNNEI. This CDR3 comprises 14 residues. The chain's CDR3 is CASDIVVAEGEQYF. CDR3 sequence (DNA): TGTGCCAGCGACATTGTCGTCGCCGAGGGGGAGCAGTACTTC.

The table lists this clonotype with many counts. The chain links TRBV27 to TRBJ2-1; 11 bases are shared with TRBD2. The CDR3 is made up of 15 amino acids. Germline CDR1 is MNHEY and CDR2 is SMNVEV (reference sequence). Trimming removed 5 bases from V and 14 bases from J; junction bases left unmatched: 14. CDR3 loop: CASSLSGLAETFEFF. As DNA, the CDR3 is TGTGCCAGCAGTCTCTCGGGACTAGCGGAAACCTTCGAGTTCTTC.

V is TRBV19 and J is TRBJ2-1, with unresolved D. CDR1 LNHDA and CDR2 SQIVND come from the germline V gene (reference sequence). The V gene lost 3 bases and the J gene lost 8 bases, with 17 bases spanning the gap. CDR3 size: 15 residues. CDR3 sequence: CASSMVVLSYHEQFF. For the CDR3, the DNA is TGTGCCAGTAGTATGGTCGTATTATCATACCATGAGCAGTTCTTC.

The sample holds many counts of this clonotype. This chain links TRBV20-1 with TRBJ2-3; TRBD2 matches 12 bases. CDR3 size: 15 residues. V shed 6 bases and J 2 bases; nucleotides not matched to a gene: 6. Germline V lookup: CDR1 DFQATT, CDR2 SNEGSKA (reference sequence). The CDR3 region is CSADGLAGNTDTQYF. Here the CDR3 DNA reads TGCAGTGCCGACGGACTAGCGGGAAACACAGATACGCAGTATTTT.

The CDR3 DNA reads TGCGCCAGCAGCCAAGGTGAGCCCTATGAGCAGTTCTTC. Translating it yields CASSQGEPYEQFF. This chain links TRBV4-1 with TRBJ2-1; D call uncertain. The CDR3 extends over 13 amino acids. Trimming cost V 1 base and J 8 bases, with 9 bases left between them. Germline V CDR1 and CDR2: MGHRA, YSYEKL.

The rearrangement joins TRBV7-2 to TRBJ2-7; possibly TRBD2 for D (7 bases). The CDR3 has 14 residues. CDR1 is SGHTA, CDR2 FQGNSA, per germline. Trimming shortened V by 2 bases and J by 7 bases, and 15 bases separated the two germline ends. CDR3 region: CASSLLGGLREQYF. The CDR3 nucleotides are TGTGCCAGCAGCTTATTGGGGGGGCTACGAGAGCAGTACTTC.

This chain joins TRBV29-1 and TRBJ2-1; 7 positions match TRBD1. There are 17 residues in the CDR3. The junction had 9 bases not matched to a gene; V was cut back by 1 base and J by 0 bases. CDR1 SQVTM and CDR2 ANQGSEA come from the germline V gene. The CDR3 here is CSVEAGRGPSSYNEQFF. CDR3 in DNA: TGCAGCGTTGAAGCAGGAAGGGGGCCTAGCTCCTACAATGAGCAGTTCTTC.

This clonotype was seen repeatedly, ten times or more. The V gene is TRBV25-1, the J gene TRBJ1-1; unclear D gene. The CDR3 spans 13 residues. CDR1 and CDR2 (germline): MGHDK, SYGVNS. Trimming left V 7 bases short and J 6 bases short, with 15 bases between. CDR3 protein: CASTPSGRPEAFF. The CDR3 DNA is TGTGCCAGCACACCCTCCGGGCGGCCTGAAGCTTTCTTT.

This clonotype appeared many times. The chain combines TRBV12-3 or TRBV12-4 with TRBJ2-3; TRBD2 is a possible D gene (6 bases). V shed 6 bases and J shed 1 base, with 14 bases lying between them. CDR3 length: 15 residues. The CDR3 DNA reads TGTGCCAGCAGACGCGGCAGGGAGGGCACAGATACGCAGTATTTT. This gives the protein CASRRGREGTDTQYF.

The rearrangement joins TRBV10-1 to TRBJ2-3, with D possibly being TRBD1 (6 bases). This CDR3 region has 15 residues. Per the germline V gene, CDR1 is WNHNN and CDR2 is SYGVQD (reference sequence). Trimming cost V 2 bases and J 5 bases, with 14 bases left between them. The CDR3 sequence: CASSERGKGEDTQYF. CDR3 coding DNA: TGCGCCAGCAGTGAGAGGGGGAAAGGTGAAGATACGCAGTATTTT.

This clonotype was seen more than once but under ten times. The chain joins TRBV11-2 to TRBJ2-2; D remains unclear. V gave up 0 bases and J gave up 2 bases, with 4 bases separating them. The length of the CDR3 is 14 residues. Germline CDR1 reads SGHAT; CDR2 reads FQNNGV. The CDR3: CASSLEFNTGELFF. The DNA of the CDR3 is TGTGCCAGCAGCTTAGAATTCAACACCGGGGAGCTGTTTTTT.

This clonotype was found a few times. This chain links TRBV20-1 with TRBJ2-1; 11 nucleotides line up with TRBD2. The length of the CDR3 is 17 residues. CDR1 is DFQATT and CDR2 is SNEGSKA in the germline V gene (reference sequence). J lost 2 bases, V lost 0 bases, and 6 bases had no gene match. CDR3 bases: TGCAGTGCTAGAGAGTCGACTAGCGGGAAAACCTACAATGAGCAGTTCTTC. Protein product: CSARESTSGKTYNEQFF.

This clonotype occurred many times. V and J are TRBV14 and TRBJ2-3, with a tentative D call TRBD2 (6 bases). Per germline, CDR1 SGHDN and CDR2 FVKESK. The V end lost 0 bases, the J end lost 2 bases, and 9 bases lay between the germline ends. This CDR3 comprises 15 residues. CDR3 sequence: CASSQEGLSTDTQYF. CDR3 in DNA: TGTGCCAGCAGCCAAGAGGGACTCTCCACAGATACGCAGTATTTT.

With respect to this clonotype: A junction boundary mismatches the germline segment, possibly from a read error. The CDR3 DNA is TGTGCCAGCAGGTTAGCGGGGATCTCCTTCAATGAGCAGTTCTTC. Encoded protein: CASRLAGISFNEQFF. V and J are TRBV2 and TRBJ2-1; 8 bases agree with TRBD2. The germline gives CDR1 SNHLY, CDR2 FYNNEI. CDR3 size: 15 residues. The variable domain in full, completed from reference TRBV2 and TRBJ2-1, reads EPEVTQTPSHQVTQMGQEVILRCVPISNHLYFYWYRQILGQKVEFLVSFYNNEISEKSEIFDDQFSVERPDGSNFTLKIRSTKLEDSAMYFCASRLAGISFNEQFFGPGTRLTVL.

This clonotype was observed at least ten times. The V gene is TRBV6-1, the J gene TRBJ1-1, with no clear D. The CDR3 is 14 amino acids. The V gene lost 5 bases and the J gene lost 3 bases, with 13 bases spanning the gap. The germline V gene has CDR1 MNHNS and CDR2 SASEGT. The CDR3 protein is CASSQPSAYTEAFF. For the CDR3, the DNA is TGTGCCAGCAGTCAACCATCGGCGTACACTGAAGCTTTCTTT.

Remarks on this clonotype: This may arise from a read error, as a much more abundant clone is one base away. J is TRBJ2-5 and V is TRBV29-1; no definite D call. Germline CDR1 is SQVTM and CDR2 is ANQGSEA. The CDR3 contains 13 residues. V lost 4 bases to trimming and J lost 4 bases, with 13 bases between them. CDR3 in DNA: TGCAGCGTTGGAAGGACCCCCAGAGAGACCCAGTACTTC. Translation gives CSVGRTPRETQYF. The full variable domain, in which reference TRBV29-1 and TRBJ2-5 provide the parts outside the CDR3, is SAVISQKPSRDICQRGTSLTIQCQVDSQVTMMFWYRQQPGQSLTLIATANQGSEATYESGFVIDKFPISRPNLTFSTLTVSNMSPEDSSIYLCSVGRTPRETQYFGPGTRLLVL.

The CDR3 sequence is CASSFLAGGPPDTQYF. In DNA form, the CDR3 reads TGTGCCAGCAGCTTTTTAGCGGGAGGGCCTCCAGATACGCAGTATTTT. The rearrangement joins TRBV6-5 to TRBJ2-3; 11 bases map to TRBD2. The CDR3 is 16 residues long. The V and J ends lost 6 bases and 4 bases, in that order; junction bases with no gene match: 9. CDR1 is MNHEY and CDR2 is SVGAGI in the germline V gene.

This clonotype was detected ten times or more. This chain connects TRBV9 to TRBJ2-1; D unclear. CDR3 length: 15 amino acids. Trimming took 0 bases from V and 0 from J, leaving 7 bases between them. Per germline, CDR1 SGDLS and CDR2 YYNGEE. The CDR3 DNA reads TGTGCCAGCAGCGTAGAGGCAGGCTCCTACAATGAGCAGTTCTTC. Translated, it gives CASSVEAGSYNEQFF.

This clonotype occurred many times. The gene calls are TRBV20-1 and TRBJ2-5; tentatively, D is TRBD1 or TRBD2 (5 bases each). Trimming took off 3 bases at V and 4 bases at J, with 21 bases between the two ends. CDR1 and CDR2 from the germline V gene are DFQATT and SNEGSKA (reference sequence). The CDR3 spans 16 residues. CDR3 nucleotide sequence: TGCAGTGCTAGCGCAACCGGGACCACAGAAGGAGAGACCCAGTACTTC. This gives the protein CSASATGTTEGETQYF.

The chain's CDR3 is CASSSRSWTGGVGELFF. Written as DNA, the CDR3 is TGTGCCAGCAGCTCAAGAAGTTGGACAGGGGGGGTCGGGGAGCTGTTTTTT. The chain links TRBV11-2 to TRBJ2-2; TRBD1 matches 10 bases. V lost 4 bases, J lost 7 bases, and 12 bases stayed unmatched. The CDR3 length is 17 residues. Germline loops: CDR1 SGHAT, CDR2 FQNNGV.